Below, one T cell receptor beta chain is given with its context. This entry is derived from a study of cytomegalovirus exposure and HLA in healthy donors. 13 Jbeta primers and 60 Vbeta primers were used for the PCR. Data came from immunoSEQ multiplex PCR; TCRdb stores just in-frame clones and leaves some out. The sample yields 100,000 to 120,000 clones, around 75% seen once. Trimming removed 4 bases from V and 2 bases from J; junction bases left unmatched: 20. Germline values: CDR1 WSHSY, CDR2 SAAADI. CDR3 length: 20 residues. This sequence joins TRBV10-2 and TRBJ2-5, with 9 bases lining up with TRBD2. The receptor's source is a man aged 35 to 55 in good health and CMV-seronegative. Sequencing was done on a sample of PBMCs. CDR3 in DNA: TGCGCCAGCAGTGGCCAGATGGGGCGGGAGGGCCCCCCATTACAAGAGACCCAGTACTTC. As protein: CASSGQMGREGPPLQETQYF.